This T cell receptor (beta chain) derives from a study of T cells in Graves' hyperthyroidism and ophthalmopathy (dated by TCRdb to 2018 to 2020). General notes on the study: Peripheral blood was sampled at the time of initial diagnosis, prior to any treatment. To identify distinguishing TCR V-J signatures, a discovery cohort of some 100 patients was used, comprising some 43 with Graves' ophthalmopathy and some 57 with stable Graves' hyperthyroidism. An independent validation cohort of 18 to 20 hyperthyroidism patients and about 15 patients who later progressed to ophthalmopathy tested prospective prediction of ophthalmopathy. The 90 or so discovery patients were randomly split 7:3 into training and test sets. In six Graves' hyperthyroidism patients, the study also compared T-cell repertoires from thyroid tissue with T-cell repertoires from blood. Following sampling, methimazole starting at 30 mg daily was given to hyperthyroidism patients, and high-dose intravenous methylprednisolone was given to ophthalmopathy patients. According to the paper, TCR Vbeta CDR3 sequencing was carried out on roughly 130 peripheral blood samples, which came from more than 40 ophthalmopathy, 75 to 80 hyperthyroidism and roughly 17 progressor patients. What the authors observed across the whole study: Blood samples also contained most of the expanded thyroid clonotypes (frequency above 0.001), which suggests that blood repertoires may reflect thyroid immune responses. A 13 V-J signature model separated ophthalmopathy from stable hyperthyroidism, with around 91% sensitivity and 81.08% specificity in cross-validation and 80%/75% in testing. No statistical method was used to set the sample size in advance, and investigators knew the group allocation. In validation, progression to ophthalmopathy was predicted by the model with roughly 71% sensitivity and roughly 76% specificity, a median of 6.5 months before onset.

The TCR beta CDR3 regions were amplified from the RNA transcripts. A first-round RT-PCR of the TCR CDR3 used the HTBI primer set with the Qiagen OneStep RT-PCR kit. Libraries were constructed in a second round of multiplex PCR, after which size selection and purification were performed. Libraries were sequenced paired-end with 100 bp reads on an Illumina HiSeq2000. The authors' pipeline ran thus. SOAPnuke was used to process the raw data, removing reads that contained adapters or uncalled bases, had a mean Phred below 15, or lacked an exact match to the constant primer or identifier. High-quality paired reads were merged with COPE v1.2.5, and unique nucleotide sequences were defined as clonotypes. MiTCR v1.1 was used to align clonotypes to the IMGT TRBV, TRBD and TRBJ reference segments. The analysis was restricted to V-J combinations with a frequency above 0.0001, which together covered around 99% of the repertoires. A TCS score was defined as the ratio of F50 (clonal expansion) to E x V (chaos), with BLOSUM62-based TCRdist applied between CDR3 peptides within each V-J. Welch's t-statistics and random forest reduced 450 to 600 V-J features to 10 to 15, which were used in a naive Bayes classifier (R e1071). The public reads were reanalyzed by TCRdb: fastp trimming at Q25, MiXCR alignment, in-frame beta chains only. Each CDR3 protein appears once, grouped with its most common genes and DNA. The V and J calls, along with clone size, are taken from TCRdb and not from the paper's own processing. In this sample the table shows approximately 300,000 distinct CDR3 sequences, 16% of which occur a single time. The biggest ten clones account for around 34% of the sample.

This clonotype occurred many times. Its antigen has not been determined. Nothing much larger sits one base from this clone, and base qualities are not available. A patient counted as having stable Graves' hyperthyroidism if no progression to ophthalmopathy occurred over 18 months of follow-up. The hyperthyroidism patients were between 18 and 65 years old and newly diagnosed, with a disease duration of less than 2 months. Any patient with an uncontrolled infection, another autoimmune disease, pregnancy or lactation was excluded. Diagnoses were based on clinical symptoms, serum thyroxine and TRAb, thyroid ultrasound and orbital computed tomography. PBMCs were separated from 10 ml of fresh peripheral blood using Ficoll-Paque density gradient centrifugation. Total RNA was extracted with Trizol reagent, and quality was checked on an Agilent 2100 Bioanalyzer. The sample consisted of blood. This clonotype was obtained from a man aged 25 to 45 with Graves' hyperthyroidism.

The CDR3 amino acid sequence is: CASRTPGLNQPQHF. The bases are TGTGCCAGCAGGACCCCAGGGCTCAATCAGCCCCAGCATTTT. The rearranged chain carries TRBV28 and TRBJ1-5, with a tentative D gene TRBD1 over 5 matching bases. Including cysteine and phenylalanine, the CDR3 has 14 amino acids. Of all the DNA, just the CDR3 is kept, 42 bases in frame from base 1. V loses 6 bases, J loses 3 bases, and the germline ends lie 12 bases apart. In the germline V gene, CDR1 corresponds to MDHEN and CDR2 to SYDVKM.